The source of this T cell receptor beta chain is a study of OX40 agonist ivuxolimab in advanced cancers. Background on the study: The treatment was a fully human IgG2 OX40 agonist, ivuxolimab. The mean age was approximately 60 years, ranging from roughly 23 to 90, with around four fifths of participants male. Broader study findings: Some nonresponders likewise displayed low normalized T-cell clonal expansion.

For this clone: Its matching antigen is unknown.

The germline V gene has CDR1 SGHTA and CDR2 FQGNSA. Trimming pared 1 base from V and 3 bases from J, leaving 11 bases between. CDR3 size: 15 residues. Using immunoSEQ multiplex PCR, the repertoire was profiled, and TCRdb retains in-frame clones only, with some absent. The data show 90,000 to 150,000 clones, approximately 90% seen once. The starting material was CD4+ or CD8+ T cells sorted from blood, obtained in a trial of the OX40 agonist ivuxolimab. V usage is TRBV7-2 and J usage is TRBJ2-3; TRBD2 might be the D (6 bases). This TCR was sampled from an adult with an advanced solid tumor such as melanoma, head and neck, liver or kidney cancer. The CDR3 DNA is TGTGCCAGCAGCTTAGTCGCCGGGGGAACAGATACGCAGTATTTT. Its protein is CASSLVAGGTDTQYF.